This T cell receptor beta chain was recorded in a study of T-cell memory formation after mild COVID-19. This clonotype was seen only a few times. In TCRdb, the 5' RACE reads were re-called with MiXCR into one record per CDR3 protein. Counted here are about 350,000 distinct CDR3 sequences, roughly 13% occurring once; the ten biggest clones make up 20% to 25%. J gave up 0 bases and V 5 bases, and 3 bases lay outside the gene matches. The CDR3 runs 15 residues. Germline V gene sequence: CDR1 KGHDR, CDR2 SFDVKD. Sequencing was performed on PBMCs or a T cell subset sorted from them (not recorded which). This clonotype was obtained from a man aged 18 to 35 who had mild COVID-19 (a few samples of this study predate the infection). Cell type and time point are not known. The chain has TRBV24-1 and TRBJ2-5; TRBD1 agrees at 9 bases. The CDR3 bases are TGTGCCACCAGTGCTCGGACAGGGGACCAAGAGACCCAGTACTTC. The encoded protein is CATSARTGDQETQYF.